This is a list of T cell receptor beta chains from one sample in a study of regulatory T cells in long-lasting Graves disease. TCRdb itself ran the multiplex PCR reads through MiXCR, one entry per CDR3 protein. The sample gives roughly 490,000 distinct CDR3 sequences, approximately 22% of which show up once; about 12% is in the top ten. The sequences come from peripheral blood mononuclear cells (PBMCs), collected when the disease was refractory, from a patient treated with antithyroid drugs. The receptor source for this set is a female donor with Graves disease. Each CDR3 is given with its conserved first and last residue. D genes are given only for firm matches. Some rows mark clone size as missing; the rest say once, few, many or name a class of expanded clone.

abundance: -; len: 14; j_gene: TRBJ1-1; d_gene: -; v_gene: TRBV29-1; CDR3aa: CSVVRPMGNTEAFF; CDR3nt: TGCAGCGTTGTCAGGCCAATGGGGAACACTGAAGCTTTCTTT
abundance: -; len: 13; j_gene: TRBJ1-1; d_gene: -; v_gene: TRBV30; CDR3aa: CAWVRPSRAEAFF; CDR3nt: TGTGCCTGGGTAAGGCCTTCCCGGGCTGAAGCTTTCTTT
abundance: -; len: 15; j_gene: TRBJ1-1; d_gene: -; v_gene: TRBV2; CDR3aa: CASSLSPGGNTEAFF; CDR3nt: TGTGCCAGCAGCTTGAGCCCCGGGGGGAACACTGAGGCTTTCTTT
abundance: -; len: 16; j_gene: TRBJ1-1; d_gene: -; v_gene: TRBV6-2/TRBV6-3; CDR3aa: CASSYSDLNQNTEAFF; CDR3nt: TGTGCCAGCAGTTACTCGGATCTTAACCAGAACACTGAAGCTTTCTTT
abundance: -; len: 15; j_gene: TRBJ2-7; d_gene: -; v_gene: TRBV28; CDR3aa: CASSLRSGPSYEQYF; CDR3nt: TGTGCCAGCAGTTTACGATCAGGGCCCTCCTACGAGCAGTACTTC
abundance: -; len: 14; j_gene: TRBJ2-5; d_gene: -; v_gene: TRBV10-3; CDR3aa: CAISSSGDQETQYF; CDR3nt: TGTGCCATCAGTTCCTCCGGGGACCAAGAGACCCAGTACTTC
abundance: many; len: 15; j_gene: TRBJ1-5; d_gene: -; v_gene: TRBV28; CDR3aa: CASSLRQHLNQPQHF; CDR3nt: TGTGCCAGCAGTTTAAGACAGCACCTCAATCAGCCCCAGCATTTT
abundance: -; len: 15; j_gene: TRBJ1-1; d_gene: -; v_gene: TRBV5-5; CDR3aa: CASSLADRMNTEAFF; CDR3nt: TGTGCCAGCAGCCTCGCGGACAGAATGAACACTGAAGCTTTCTTT
abundance: -; len: 12; j_gene: TRBJ1-2; d_gene: -; v_gene: TRBV18; CDR3aa: CASSVGTSGYTF; CDR3nt: TGTGCCAGCTCAGTCGGGACGTCCGGCTACACCTTC
abundance: -; len: 13; j_gene: TRBJ2-7; d_gene: -; v_gene: TRBV6-2/TRBV6-3; CDR3aa: CASSYRKSYEQYF; CDR3nt: TGTGCCAGCAGTTATAGGAAGTCCTACGAGCAGTACTTC
abundance: many; len: 11; j_gene: TRBJ1-1; d_gene: -; v_gene: TRBV6-1; CDR3aa: CATGIRGEAFF; CDR3nt: TGTGCCACCGGAATAAGGGGTGAAGCTTTCTTT
abundance: many; len: 15; j_gene: TRBJ1-2; d_gene: TRBD1; v_gene: TRBV7-2; CDR3aa: CASSSQGGPFYGYTF; CDR3nt: TGTGCCAGCAGCTCCCAGGGGGGACCGTTCTATGGCTACACCTTC
abundance: -; len: 15; j_gene: TRBJ1-2; d_gene: TRBD1; v_gene: TRBV19; CDR3aa: CASGIAGQGLTRYTF; CDR3nt: TGTGCCAGTGGTATAGCGGGACAGGGATTAACCCGCTACACCTTC
abundance: -; len: 14; j_gene: TRBJ2-3; d_gene: TRBD2; v_gene: TRBV30; CDR3aa: CASSTSGNTDTQYF; CDR3nt: TGTGCCTCTTCGACTAGCGGGAACACAGATACGCAGTATTTT
abundance: few; len: 17; j_gene: TRBJ2-7; d_gene: TRBD1; v_gene: TRBV12-3/TRBV12-4; CDR3aa: CASSFNKGGSVSYEQYF; CDR3nt: TGTGCCAGCAGTTTTAATAAAGGGGGCAGTGTATCCTACGAGCAGTACTTC
abundance: -; len: 12; j_gene: TRBJ2-1; d_gene: -; v_gene: TRBV24-1; CDR3aa: CATSDSNNEQFF; CDR3nt: TGTGCCACCAGTGATTCTAATAATGAGCAGTTCTTC
abundance: few; len: 17; j_gene: TRBJ2-4; d_gene: -; v_gene: TRBV11-2; CDR3aa: CASSSDRSGLAKNIQYF; CDR3nt: TGTGCCAGCAGCTCAGACAGATCTGGGTTAGCCAAAAACATTCAGTACTTC
abundance: few; len: 14; j_gene: TRBJ2-2; d_gene: -; v_gene: TRBV7-6; CDR3aa: CASSLEDTTGELFF; CDR3nt: TGTGCCAGCAGCCTGGAGGACACCACCGGGGAGCTGTTTTTT
abundance: -; len: 18; j_gene: TRBJ2-6; d_gene: -; v_gene: TRBV5-1; CDR3aa: CASSPVVLGSSGANVLTF; CDR3nt: TGCGCCAGCAGCCCCGTAGTTCTGGGCAGCTCTGGGGCCAACGTCCTGACTTTC
abundance: -; len: 17; j_gene: TRBJ2-2; d_gene: -; v_gene: TRBV7-8; CDR3aa: CASSSHWGRGNTGELFF; CDR3nt: TGTGCCAGCAGCTCGCATTGGGGGCGGGGGAACACCGGGGAGCTGTTTTTT
abundance: many; len: 13; j_gene: TRBJ2-7; d_gene: -; v_gene: TRBV6-9; CDR3aa: CASSYKGDHEQYF; CDR3nt: TGTGCCAGCAGTTACAAGGGAGATCACGAGCAGTACTTC
abundance: many; len: 13; j_gene: TRBJ2-4; d_gene: -; v_gene: TRBV28; CDR3aa: CASSEEVKNIQYF; CDR3nt: TGTGCCAGCAGTGAGGAAGTCAAAAACATTCAGTACTTC
abundance: many; len: 15; j_gene: TRBJ1-5; d_gene: TRBD1; v_gene: TRBV2; CDR3aa: CASSLEGTDNQPQHF; CDR3nt: TGTGCCAGCAGCTTAGAGGGGACAGATAATCAGCCCCAGCATTTT
abundance: many; len: 15; j_gene: TRBJ2-2; d_gene: TRBD2; v_gene: TRBV27; CDR3aa: CASSSPGTRIGELFF; CDR3nt: TGTGCCAGCAGTTCGCCCGGGACTAGGATCGGGGAGCTGTTTTTT
abundance: -; len: 15; j_gene: TRBJ1-2; d_gene: TRBD1; v_gene: TRBV7-9; CDR3aa: CASSLGTGDDYGYTF; CDR3nt: TGTGCCAGCAGCCTGGGGACAGGGGACGACTATGGCTACACCTTC
abundance: few; len: 11; j_gene: TRBJ1-1; d_gene: -; v_gene: TRBV19; CDR3aa: CASSIEGNAFF; CDR3nt: TGTGCCAGTAGTATAGAGGGGAATGCTTTCTTT
abundance: few; len: 13; j_gene: TRBJ1-3; d_gene: -; v_gene: TRBV25-1; CDR3aa: CASSELMGNTIYF; CDR3nt: TGTGCCAGCAGTGAATTAATGGGAAACACCATATATTTT
abundance: -; len: 16; j_gene: TRBJ2-3; d_gene: TRBD2; v_gene: TRBV19; CDR3aa: CASSSGLAGDEDTQYF; CDR3nt: TGTGCCAGTAGTTCGGGACTAGCGGGAGATGAAGATACGCAGTATTTT
abundance: -; len: 13; j_gene: TRBJ2-1; d_gene: -; v_gene: TRBV28; CDR3aa: CASSFLTYNEQFF; CDR3nt: TGTGCCAGCAGTTTCCTGACGTACAATGAGCAGTTCTTC
abundance: few; len: 14; j_gene: TRBJ1-1; d_gene: -; v_gene: TRBV13; CDR3aa: CASSLGFGDTEAFF; CDR3nt: TGTGCCAGCAGCTTAGGTTTCGGGGACACTGAAGCTTTCTTT
abundance: many; len: 16; j_gene: TRBJ2-7; d_gene: -; v_gene: TRBV28; CDR3aa: CASSPWGSGNSYEQYF; CDR3nt: TGTGCCAGCAGCCCCTGGGGGAGCGGAAACTCCTACGAGCAGTACTTC
abundance: few; len: 17; j_gene: TRBJ2-2; d_gene: TRBD2; v_gene: TRBV2; CDR3aa: CASSITGLAGNTGELFF; CDR3nt: TGTGCCAGCAGTATAACGGGACTAGCGGGGAACACCGGGGAGCTGTTTTTT
abundance: few; len: 14; j_gene: TRBJ1-5; d_gene: -; v_gene: TRBV12-3/TRBV12-4; CDR3aa: CASSSSGVRQPQHF; CDR3nt: TGTGCCAGCAGTTCCAGCGGAGTAAGGCAGCCCCAGCATTTT
abundance: few; len: 14; j_gene: TRBJ1-4; d_gene: -; v_gene: TRBV5-6; CDR3aa: CASSVLGAGEKLFF; CDR3nt: TGTGCCAGCAGCGTTCTGGGGGCCGGTGAAAAACTGTTTTTT
abundance: -; len: 13; j_gene: TRBJ2-7; d_gene: TRBD2; v_gene: TRBV30; CDR3aa: CAWSKTGGAEQYF; CDR3nt: TGTGCCTGGAGTAAGACGGGGGGAGCCGAGCAGTACTTC
abundance: -; len: 15; j_gene: TRBJ1-1; d_gene: -; v_gene: TRBV6-5; CDR3aa: CASSYSGGDYTEAFF; CDR3nt: TGTGCCAGCAGTTACTCTGGCGGGGATTATACTGAAGCTTTCTTT
abundance: once; len: 16; j_gene: TRBJ2-1; d_gene: -; v_gene: TRBV4-1; CDR3aa: CASSQERPSSYNEQFF; CDR3nt: TGCGCCAGCAGCCAAGAGAGGCCAAGCTCCTACAATGAGCAGTTCTTC
abundance: many; len: 14; j_gene: TRBJ1-1; d_gene: TRBD1; v_gene: TRBV28; CDR3aa: CASRGQGGGAEAFF; CDR3nt: TGTGCCAGCAGGGGACAGGGCGGGGGGGCTGAAGCTTTCTTT
abundance: -; len: 15; j_gene: TRBJ2-7; d_gene: -; v_gene: TRBV7-2; CDR3aa: CASSPGGWVLYEQYF; CDR3nt: TGTGCCAGCAGCCCCGGAGGATGGGTCCTCTACGAGCAGTACTTC
abundance: many; len: 15; j_gene: TRBJ2-2; d_gene: TRBD1; v_gene: TRBV15; CDR3aa: CATSRVRQGTGELFF; CDR3nt: TGTGCCACCAGCAGAGTCAGACAGGGGACCGGGGAGCTGTTTTTT
abundance: few; len: 14; j_gene: TRBJ2-3; d_gene: TRBD1; v_gene: TRBV11-2; CDR3aa: CASSFGQGGDTQYF; CDR3nt: TGTGCCAGCAGCTTCGGACAGGGTGGCGATACGCAGTATTTT
abundance: few; len: 15; j_gene: TRBJ2-1; d_gene: -; v_gene: TRBV11-3; CDR3aa: CASSLSSGSYNEQFF; CDR3nt: TGTGCCAGCAGCTTAAGTAGCGGCTCCTACAATGAGCAGTTCTTC
abundance: -; len: 14; j_gene: TRBJ1-6; d_gene: -; v_gene: TRBV20-1; CDR3aa: CSASETEYNSPLHF; CDR3nt: TGCAGTGCCTCCGAGACTGAGTATAATTCACCCCTCCACTTT
abundance: -; len: 13; j_gene: TRBJ1-5; d_gene: -; v_gene: TRBV7-2; CDR3aa: CASSPSQAQPQHF; CDR3nt: TGTGCCAGCAGCCCCAGTCAGGCGCAGCCCCAGCATTTT
abundance: -; len: 15; j_gene: TRBJ1-3; d_gene: -; v_gene: TRBV24-1; CDR3aa: CATSAVFSSGNTIYF; CDR3nt: TGTGCCACCAGTGCAGTATTTAGCTCTGGAAACACCATATATTTT
abundance: many; len: 14; j_gene: TRBJ2-5; d_gene: TRBD2; v_gene: TRBV6-1; CDR3aa: CASSELAGQETQYF; CDR3nt: TGTGCCAGCAGTGAACTAGCGGGACAAGAGACCCAGTACTTC
abundance: few; len: 17; j_gene: TRBJ1-3; d_gene: TRBD1; v_gene: TRBV7-2; CDR3aa: CASSFRGTGGSGNTIYF; CDR3nt: TGTGCCAGCAGCTTCCGCGGGACAGGGGGCTCTGGAAACACCATATATTTT
abundance: -; len: 12; j_gene: TRBJ2-4; d_gene: -; v_gene: TRBV11-3; CDR3aa: CASSSGSNIQYF; CDR3nt: TGTGCCAGCAGCTCCGGCTCAAACATTCAGTACTTC
abundance: -; len: 16; j_gene: TRBJ2-2; d_gene: TRBD1; v_gene: TRBV9; CDR3aa: CASSVVPRQGAGELFF; CDR3nt: TGTGCCAGCAGCGTAGTTCCCAGACAGGGCGCCGGGGAGCTGTTTTTT
abundance: many; len: 14; j_gene: TRBJ2-5; d_gene: -; v_gene: TRBV7-9; CDR3aa: CASTVTLPGETQYF; CDR3nt: TGTGCCAGCACCGTTACTCTGCCGGGAGAGACCCAGTACTTC
abundance: -; len: 12; j_gene: TRBJ1-1; d_gene: -; v_gene: TRBV2; CDR3aa: CASNPRGTEAFF; CDR3nt: TGTGCCAGCAACCCCCGAGGGACTGAAGCTTTCTTT
abundance: -; len: 14; j_gene: TRBJ1-5; d_gene: -; v_gene: TRBV27; CDR3aa: CASGSERGNQPQHF; CDR3nt: TGTGCCAGCGGTTCTGAGCGGGGCAATCAGCCCCAGCATTTT
abundance: many; len: 15; j_gene: TRBJ2-5; d_gene: -; v_gene: TRBV12-3/TRBV12-4; CDR3aa: CASKGVGGTGETQYF; CDR3nt: TGTGCCAGCAAGGGTGTCGGCGGGACCGGAGAGACCCAGTACTTC
abundance: -; len: 17; j_gene: TRBJ2-7; d_gene: TRBD1; v_gene: TRBV28; CDR3aa: CASSTGTGRGSTYEQYF; CDR3nt: TGTGCCAGCAGCACCGGGACAGGGAGGGGGTCCACCTACGAGCAGTACTTC
abundance: -; len: 15; j_gene: TRBJ2-7; d_gene: -; v_gene: TRBV4-3; CDR3aa: CASSQGQDTSYEQYF; CDR3nt: TGCGCCAGCAGCCAAGGCCAGGACACTTCCTACGAGCAGTACTTC
abundance: -; len: 16; j_gene: TRBJ2-5; d_gene: TRBD1; v_gene: TRBV28; CDR3aa: CASSPPPGQVRETQYF; CDR3nt: TGTGCCAGCAGCCCACCCCCGGGACAGGTCCGAGAGACCCAGTACTTC
abundance: -; len: 14; j_gene: TRBJ1-3; d_gene: -; v_gene: TRBV7-9; CDR3aa: CASSMGPHGNTIYF; CDR3nt: TGTGCCAGCAGCATGGGGCCGCATGGAAACACCATATATTTT